This entry lists 30 T cell receptor beta chains sequenced from one sample in a study of CD8+CD57+ T cells in acquired aplastic anemia. It was patients with CD8+CD57+ cell expansion by flow cytometry who were chosen for sequencing. Genomic DNA was employed as the template in profiling TCR beta VDJ and CDR3. In TCRdb, the reads were re-called with MiXCR into one record per CDR3 protein. Of approximately 80,000 distinct CDR3 sequences listed, 60% to 75% were seen once; the top ten hold approximately 78%. Sample: sorted CD4+, CD8+, or CD8+CD57+ T cells (not recorded which) from PBMCs. All receptors derive from a human donor with aplastic anemia.

This chain joins TRBV10-3 and TRBJ2-3; the D call may be TRBD1 or TRBD2 (6 bases each). Trimming shortened V by 10 bases and J by 1 base, and 12 bases separated the two germline ends. Germline V gene data show CDR1 as ENHRY and CDR2 as SYGVKD. This CDR3 comprises 13 residues. The CDR3 bases are TGTGCCAGCGGGGACAAACGCACAGATACGCAGTATTTT. Its protein is CASGDKRTDTQYF.

The rearrangement joins TRBV2 to TRBJ1-1, with a weak D call TRBD1 (6 bases). This CDR3 is built from 15 residues. Trimming took off 5 bases at V and 2 bases at J, with 15 bases between the two ends. CDR1 SNHLY and CDR2 FYNNEI come from the germline V gene. The CDR3 DNA reads as TGTGCCAGCAGTCCCAATTGGGGGGGCAACACTGAAGCTTTCTTT. It encodes CASSPNWGGNTEAFF.

V usage is TRBV29-1 and J usage is TRBJ1-2; D gene ambiguous. This CDR3 has 14 amino acids. The germline V and J ends were trimmed by 0 bases and 5 bases, with 13 bases remaining between them. Germline V lookup: CDR1 SQVTM, CDR2 ANQGSEA. DNA for the CDR3: TGCAGCGTTGAAGACAGAGCCACCCAATATGGCTACACCTTC. Protein sequence: CSVEDRATQYGYTF.

The chain is built from TRBV4-2 and TRBJ2-5, with D perhaps TRBD1 or TRBD2 (5 bases each). CDR3 size: 13 residues. Germline V gene lookup returns CDR1 LGHNA and CDR2 YNFKEQ. Trimming stripped 8 bases from V and 5 bases from J, with 15 bases between. CDR3 in amino acids: CASLEWGSETQYF. CDR3 bases: TGTGCCAGCTTAGAGTGGGGGTCGGAGACCCAGTACTTC.

V and J are TRBV6-1 and TRBJ1-4, with D hard to call. This CDR3 contains 14 residues. Deletions cut 5 bases from V and 2 bases from J, with 9 bases between. CDR1 is MNHNS, CDR2 SASEGT, per germline. In DNA, the CDR3 is TGTGCCAGCAGTCCAGGTCTGACTAATGAAAAACTGTTTTTT. Translation: CASSPGLTNEKLFF.

The chain recombines TRBV12-3 or TRBV12-4 with TRBJ1-6, with D hard to call. V was cut by 6 bases and J by 7 bases, with 10 bases left in between. This CDR3 is 13 amino acids long. CDR3 sequence: CASSNTLNSPLHF. In DNA form, the CDR3 reads TGTGCCAGCAGCAATACTCTGAATTCACCCCTCCACTTT.

This rearrangement joins TRBV7-9 to TRBJ2-1; no clear D. The CDR3 has 13 amino acids. From germline, CDR1 is SEHNR and CDR2 FQNEAQ (reference sequence). V was pared by 1 base and J by 6 bases, with 7 bases between. The CDR3, as DNA: TGTGCCAGCAGCTTAGTGGCTCGCAATGAGCAGTTCTTC. Its translation is CASSLVARNEQFF.

This rearrangement joins TRBV9 to TRBJ1-1; a weak D match, TRBD1 (6 bases). The CDR3 is 18 residues long. Germline assignment: CDR1 SGDLS and CDR2 YYNGEE. V lost 0 bases and J 4 bases, leaving 22 bases between the germline ends. For the CDR3, the DNA is TGTGCCAGCAGCGTAGCTCCTCTCGCCAGGGGCGGTGGCACTGAAGCTTTCTTT. Its translation is CASSVAPLARGGGTEAFF.

The chain employs TRBV10-3 and TRBJ1-6; D call uncertain. The CDR3 extends over 13 amino acids. Germline CDR1 ENHRY, CDR2 SYGVKD. V was pared by 10 bases and J by 3 bases, with 10 bases between. The CDR3 sequence is CASSLLYNSPLHF. The CDR3 nucleotides read TGTGCCAGCAGCCTACTCTATAATTCACCCCTCCACTTT.

The V call is TRBV7-2, the J call TRBJ2-7; D could derive from TRBD1 or TRBD2 (7 bases each). The V gene lost 8 bases and the J gene lost 4 bases, with 18 bases spanning the gap. Germline V gene lookup returns CDR1 SGHTA and CDR2 FQGNSA. The CDR3 contains 14 residues. Here the CDR3 DNA reads TGTGCCAGCCATAGGGAGGGGGCGAGTTACGAGCAGTACTTC. It yields the protein CASHREGASYEQYF.

V gene TRBV7-8 combines with J gene TRBJ2-7; TRBD1 matches 8 bases. J was trimmed by 5 bases and V by 5 bases; bases with no gene match: 11. Germline-derived CDR1 and CDR2 are SGHVS and FQNEAQ. This CDR3 comprises 15 residues. The CDR3 region has the DNA TGTGCCAGCAGCGGGATAGACAGGGGATACCACGAGCAGTACTTC. It translates to CASSGIDRGYHEQYF.

This clonotype was seen more than once but under ten times. The chain links TRBV9 to TRBJ2-7, with a weak D call TRBD2 (6 bases). Germline V gives CDR1 SGDLS, CDR2 YYNGEE. Deletions cut 4 bases from V and 2 bases from J, with 13 bases between. The CDR3 is 14 residues long. The CDR3 here is CASSSRDLPYEQYF. The CDR3 DNA reads TGTGCCAGCAGCTCCCGGGACTTACCCTACGAGCAGTACTTC.

This rearrangement joins TRBV7-6 to TRBJ2-7, with 7 bases matching TRBD1. V lost 4 bases, J lost 3 bases, and 6 bases stayed unmatched. The CDR3 length is 14 residues. Germline assignment: CDR1 SGHVS and CDR2 FNYEAQ. The DNA of the CDR3 is TGTGCCAGCAGCTCGAAGGGACAGATCTACGAGCAGTACTTC. This gives the protein CASSSKGQIYEQYF.

The DNA for the CDR3 is TGTGCCAGTAGTATTTTAGCGGGAGTAGACGAGCAGTACTTC. This translates into CASSILAGVDEQYF. This chain uses TRBV19 with TRBJ2-7; 9 nucleotides line up with TRBD2. The length of the CDR3 is 14 residues. CDR1 LNHDA and CDR2 SQIVND come from the germline V gene (reference sequence). J gave up 5 bases and V 3 bases, and 5 bases lay outside the gene matches.

V usage is TRBV12-3 or TRBV12-4 and J usage is TRBJ2-3, with a tentative D call TRBD2 (7 bases). The length of the CDR3 is 16 residues. V lost 5 bases, J lost 5 bases, and 20 bases lay in between. The CDR3 DNA reads as TGTGCCAGCAGTCTAAGAGGCAGGGGCGGGGGAGATACGCAGTATTTT. Its translation: CASSLRGRGGGDTQYF.

This clonotype has a handful of counts. The chain recombines TRBV2 with TRBJ2-7, with D tentatively TRBD1 (7 bases). Germline CDR1 reads SNHLY; CDR2 reads FYNNEI. The CDR3 has 14 amino acids. Between the trimmed V and J ends, which lost 2 bases and 2 bases, there was a span of 10 bases. CDR3 protein: CASSEQGGTYEQYF. CDR3 nucleotides: TGTGCCAGCAGTGAACAGGGGGGCACCTACGAGCAGTACTTC. Full variable domain (missing parts from reference TRBV2 and TRBJ2-7): EPEVTQTPSHQVTQMGQEVILRCVPISNHLYFYWYRQILGQKVEFLVSFYNNEISEKSEIFDDQFSVERPDGSNFTLKIRSTKLEDSAMYFCASSEQGGTYEQYFGPGTRLTVT.

The chain uses TRBV19 and TRBJ2-7; TRBD2 is a possible D gene (6 bases). The CDR3 length is 12 residues. Deletions cut 6 bases from V and 5 bases from J, with 11 bases between. Germline values: CDR1 LNHDA, CDR2 SQIVND (reference sequence). The CDR3 DNA sequence: TGTGCCAGTAGCCGGAGGGGAGACGAGCAGTACTTC. It yields the protein CASSRRGDEQYF.

The chain employs TRBV15 and TRBJ1-6; D is unresolved. CDR3 size: 17 residues. CDR1 LNHNV and CDR2 YYDKDF come from the germline V gene (reference sequence). The V end lost 1 base, the J end lost 10 bases, and 20 bases lay between the germline ends. CDR3 DNA sequence: TGTGCCACCAGCAGAGGGGCACTGTGGGAGGCAGAATCACCCCTCCACTTT. The encoded protein is CATSRGALWEAESPLHF.

The chain joins TRBV19 to TRBJ1-2; 8 bases fit TRBD1. CDR1 and CDR2 (germline): LNHDA, SQIVND (reference sequence). There are 15 residues in the CDR3. The V gene end was trimmed by 7 bases and the J gene end by 0 bases; junction bases not matched to a gene: 7. CDR3 region: CASNWGQAANYGYTF. For the CDR3, the DNA is TGTGCCAGTAATTGGGGACAGGCAGCTAACTATGGCTACACCTTC.

This clonotype was counted only a few times. The V call is TRBV10-2, the J call TRBJ2-7; D could derive from TRBD1 or TRBD2 (5 bases each). CDR1 WSHSY and CDR2 SAAADI come from the germline V gene. This CDR3 has 15 residues. The V end lost 7 bases, the J end lost 0 bases, and 16 bases lay between the germline ends. The CDR3 loop is CASTSSPGSSYEQYF. DNA for the CDR3: TGCGCCAGCACCTCGTCCCCAGGGAGCTCCTACGAGCAGTACTTC.

The genes are TRBV2 and TRBJ1-4; unclear D gene. Trimming took 5 bases from V and 0 from J, leaving 7 bases between them. There are 14 residues in the CDR3. CDR1 SNHLY and CDR2 FYNNEI come from the germline V gene. The CDR3 sequence is CASSQRATNEKLFF. In DNA form, the CDR3 reads TGTGCCAGCAGTCAGCGTGCAACTAATGAAAAACTGTTTTTT.

This clonotype was recorded a few times. This rearrangement joins TRBV15 to TRBJ1-2, with unresolved D. Trimming left V 0 bases short and J 0 bases short, with 11 bases between. Per germline, CDR1 LNHNV and CDR2 YYDKDF (reference sequence). CDR3 size: 16 residues. The CDR3 reads CATSRELGIANYGYTF. For the CDR3, the DNA is TGTGCCACCAGCAGAGAATTGGGGATAGCTAACTATGGCTACACCTTC.

This clonotype was seen at least ten times. The chain is built from TRBV5-5 and TRBJ2-7; D is unclear. V dropped 0 bases and J dropped 3 bases, with 10 bases sitting between them. CDR1 is SGHKS, CDR2 YYEKEE, per germline (reference sequence). This CDR3 comprises 14 residues. CDR3 sequence: CASSLAPNVYEQYF. The CDR3 nucleotides read TGTGCCAGCAGCTTGGCCCCTAACGTCTACGAGCAGTACTTC.

The chain joins TRBV25-1 to TRBJ1-4; a weak D match, TRBD1 (5 bases). Trimming took 4 bases from V and 8 from J, leaving 20 bases between them. CDR1 and CDR2 (germline): MGHDK, SYGVNS. CDR3 length: 16 amino acids. For the CDR3, the DNA is TGTGCCAGCAGTGGTCGGGGGGAAGGGTATAAGGAAAAACTGTTTTTT. Translated: CASSGRGEGYKEKLFF.

The rearrangement uses TRBV9 and TRBJ2-7, with TRBD1 matching over 10 bases. CDR3 length: 15 amino acids. With 4 bases clipped from V and 4 bases from J, the junction kept 8 bases outside the gene matches. CDR1 SGDLS and CDR2 YYNGEE come from the germline V gene. CDR3 sequence (DNA): TGTGCCAGCAGCCGTGGGACAGGGGTAACGTACGAGCAGTACTTC. As protein: CASSRGTGVTYEQYF.

The genes are TRBV24-1 and TRBJ2-1; 8 nucleotides match TRBD2. With the DNA end fitting TRBJ2-7 better, the J assignment may be wrong. Per the germline V gene, CDR1 is KGHDR and CDR2 is SFDVKD. The CDR3 covers 16 residues. The CDR3 spells CATSDLSGSSYNEQYF. The CDR3 nucleotides are TGTGCCACCAGTGATTTGAGCGGGAGTTCCTACAATGAGCAGTACTTC.

CDR3 residues: CASSAARGAVGYTF. In nucleotides, the CDR3 is TGTGCCAGCAGTGCGGCAAGGGGCGCGGTAGGCTACACCTTC. J is TRBJ1-2 and V is TRBV2; a possible D gene is TRBD1 (5 bases). The CDR3 runs to 14 residues. The germline V gene has CDR1 SNHLY and CDR2 FYNNEI. Deletions cut 4 bases from V and 8 bases from J, with 17 bases between.

This clonotype was detected only a few times. The V and J genes are TRBV2 and TRBJ1-6; D gene ambiguous. CDR1 and CDR2 from the germline V gene are SNHLY and FYNNEI. The length of the CDR3 is 14 residues. Deletions cut 6 bases from V and 8 bases from J, with 14 bases between. The chain's CDR3 is CASRMWGPDSPLHF. The CDR3 nucleotides are TGTGCCAGCAGGATGTGGGGTCCGGATTCACCCCTCCACTTT.

J is TRBJ1-2 and V is TRBV29-1; D is unresolved. The germline V gene encodes CDR1 SQVTM and CDR2 ANQGSEA. V lost 6 bases, J lost 8 bases, and 16 bases lay in between. The CDR3 runs to 12 residues. For the CDR3, the DNA is TGCAGCGTCGGCACAGACTCGGGCGGCTACACCTTC. Translated, it gives CSVGTDSGGYTF.

This chain connects TRBV19 to TRBJ2-7; D uncertain. CDR3 length equals 14 residues. Trimming took 5 bases from V and 2 from J, leaving 13 bases between them. Germline-derived CDR1 and CDR2 are LNHDA and SQIVND (reference sequence). CDR3 protein: CASSPILAAYEQYF. CDR3 DNA sequence: TGTGCCAGTAGTCCAATACTGGCAGCCTACGAGCAGTACTTC.